The 11 T cell receptor beta chains below come from one sample, sequenced in a study of shared clonotypes between healthy human individuals. Generated by immunoSEQ multiplex PCR, the TCRdb table keeps only in-frame clones and is missing some. Of a few million clones detected, more than 80% appear once; the ten largest clones hold about 0.39%. The sequenced sample consisted of naive CD4+ T cells from PBMCs. Stated subset: CD45RA+ positively selected. The source of these receptors is a man aged 18 to 30 in good health. Some clones in this sample may be carry-over from other donors' samples.

This sequence joins TRBV6-5 and TRBJ1-5, with D possibly matching TRBD1 (5 bases). V was trimmed by 6 bases and J by 4 bases, leaving 16 bases between them. The germline V gene encodes CDR1 MNHEY and CDR2 SVGAGI. This CDR3 comprises 15 residues. The CDR3 bases are TGTGCCAGCAGATCGGAAGGGGTGGGAAATCAGCCCCAGCATTTT. This gives the protein CASRSEGVGNQPQHF.

The genes are TRBV7-9 and TRBJ2-7, with 11 nucleotides matching TRBD1. CDR1 is SEHNR, CDR2 FQNEAQ, per germline (reference sequence). There are 16 residues in the CDR3. With V trimmed by 3 bases and J by 6 bases, 10 bases remained unmatched. The DNA for the CDR3 is TGTGCCAGCAGCTTCTCTGCCGGGACAGGGGGGTTCGAGCAGTACTTC. This translates into CASSFSAGTGGFEQYF.

The rearrangement links TRBV29-1 to TRBJ1-2; a possible D gene is TRBD1 (5 bases). The CDR3 loop spans 14 amino acids. Germline assignment: CDR1 SQVTM and CDR2 ANQGSEA. Trimming removed 5 bases from V and 0 bases from J, with 13 bases in between. The CDR3 loop is CSVNRGDSNYGYTF. The CDR3 coding sequence is TGCAGCGTTAATAGGGGTGATTCTAACTATGGCTACACCTTC.

The gene calls are TRBV28 and TRBJ1-1; D call uncertain. CDR3 size: 14 residues. V was shortened by 1 base and J by 5 bases, with 11 bases between the two germline ends. Germline-derived CDR1 and CDR2 are MDHEN and SYDVKM. The CDR3 spells CASSLSRPGTEAFF. The DNA of the CDR3 is TGTGCCAGCAGTTTATCTAGACCGGGGACTGAAGCTTTCTTT.

The chain couples TRBV7-3 to TRBJ2-3; D may be TRBD2 (5 bases). The ends were cut back, 4 bases at V and 4 bases at J, with 9 bases in the middle. This CDR3 contains 13 residues. The germline V gene encodes CDR1 SGHTA and CDR2 FQGTGA. This CDR3 reads CASSSDSADTQYF. In DNA, the CDR3 is TGTGCCAGCAGCTCGGACTCAGCAGATACGCAGTATTTT. The variable domain in full, completed from reference TRBV7-3 and TRBJ2-3, reads GAGVSQTPSNKVTEKGKYVELRCDPISGHTALYWYRQSLGQGPEFLIYFQGTGAADDSGLPNDRFFAVRPEGSVSTLKIQRTERGDSAVYLCASSSDSADTQYFGPGTRLTVL.

The rearrangement links TRBV4-1 to TRBJ2-7; D not resolved. Germline CDR1 and CDR2: MGHRA and YSYEKL. V lost 4 bases, J lost 5 bases, and 12 bases lay in between. The length of the CDR3 is 13 residues. This CDR3 reads CASSPGIENEQYF. The CDR3 bases are TGCGCCAGCAGCCCAGGAATAGAAAACGAGCAGTACTTC.

This clone came up once. The gene calls are TRBV5-5 and TRBJ2-7, with 9 nucleotides matching TRBD1. CDR1 is SGHKS, CDR2 YYEKEE, per germline (reference sequence). Trimming removed 0 bases from V and 0 bases from J; junction bases left unmatched: 4. This CDR3 has 16 amino acids. CDR3 sequence: CASSLVGTGSSYEQYF. The CDR3 bases are TGTGCCAGCAGCTTGGTTGGGACAGGGAGCTCCTACGAGCAGTACTTC.

The J gene is TRBJ1-1, the V gene TRBV27; D call uncertain. Deletions cut 3 bases from V and 4 bases from J, with 18 bases between. The length of the CDR3 is 16 residues. The germline V gene has CDR1 MNHEY and CDR2 SMNVEV (reference sequence). In nucleotides, the CDR3 is TGTGCCAGCAGTTTCCGTCGGGGAGACTTTGCCACTGAAGCTTTCTTT. Translation gives CASSFRRGDFATEAFF.

V usage is TRBV5-1 and J usage is TRBJ1-1, with D possibly being TRBD1 (5 bases). In germline, CDR1 is SGHRS, CDR2 YFSETQ. V lost 2 bases to trimming and J lost 0 bases, with 8 bases between them. The CDR3 has 14 residues. In DNA, the CDR3 is TGCGCCAGCAGCTTCGGGGACGTGAACACTGAAGCTTTCTTT. It specifies CASSFGDVNTEAFF.

The V call is TRBV4-3, the J call TRBJ1-2; tentative D call: TRBD1 (6 bases). Trimming cost V 0 bases and J 1 base, with 12 bases left between them. The CDR3 loop spans 16 amino acids. Germline CDR1 LGHNA, CDR2 YSLEER. The CDR3 DNA reads TGCGCCAGCAGCCAAGATTGGGTGGACAGTAACTATGGCTACACCTTC. Protein sequence: CASSQDWVDSNYGYTF.

CDR3 nucleotides: TGTGCCAGCAGAGGACTTAACTCCTACGAGCAGTACTTC. Protein product: CASRGLNSYEQYF. The chain couples TRBV6-6 to TRBJ2-7; the D gene is possibly TRBD2 (5 bases). In germline, CDR1 is MNHNY, CDR2 SVGAGI (reference sequence). This CDR3 region has 13 residues. Deletions cut 6 bases from V and 0 bases from J, with 9 bases between.